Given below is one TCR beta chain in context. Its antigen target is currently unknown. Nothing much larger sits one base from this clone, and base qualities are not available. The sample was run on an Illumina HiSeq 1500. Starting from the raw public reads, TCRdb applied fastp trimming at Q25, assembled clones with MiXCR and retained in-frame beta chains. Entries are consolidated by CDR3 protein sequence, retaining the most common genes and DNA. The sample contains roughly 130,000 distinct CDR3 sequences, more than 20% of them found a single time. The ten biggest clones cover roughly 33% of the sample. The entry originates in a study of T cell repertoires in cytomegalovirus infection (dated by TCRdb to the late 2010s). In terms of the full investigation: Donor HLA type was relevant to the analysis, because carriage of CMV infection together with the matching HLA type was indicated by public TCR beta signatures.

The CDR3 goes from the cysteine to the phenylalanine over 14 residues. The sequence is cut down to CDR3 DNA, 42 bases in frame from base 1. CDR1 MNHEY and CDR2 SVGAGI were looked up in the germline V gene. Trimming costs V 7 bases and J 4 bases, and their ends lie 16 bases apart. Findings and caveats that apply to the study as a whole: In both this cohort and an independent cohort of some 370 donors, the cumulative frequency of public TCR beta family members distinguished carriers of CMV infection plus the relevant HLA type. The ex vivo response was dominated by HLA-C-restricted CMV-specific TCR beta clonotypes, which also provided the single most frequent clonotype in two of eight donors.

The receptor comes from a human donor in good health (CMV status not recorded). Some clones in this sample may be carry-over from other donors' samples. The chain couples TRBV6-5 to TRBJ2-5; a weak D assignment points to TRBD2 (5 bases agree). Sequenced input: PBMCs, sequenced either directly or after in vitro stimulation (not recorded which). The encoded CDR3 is CASNHGRSGETQYF. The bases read TGTGCCAGCAACCACGGTCGGAGCGGAGAGACCCAGTACTTC.